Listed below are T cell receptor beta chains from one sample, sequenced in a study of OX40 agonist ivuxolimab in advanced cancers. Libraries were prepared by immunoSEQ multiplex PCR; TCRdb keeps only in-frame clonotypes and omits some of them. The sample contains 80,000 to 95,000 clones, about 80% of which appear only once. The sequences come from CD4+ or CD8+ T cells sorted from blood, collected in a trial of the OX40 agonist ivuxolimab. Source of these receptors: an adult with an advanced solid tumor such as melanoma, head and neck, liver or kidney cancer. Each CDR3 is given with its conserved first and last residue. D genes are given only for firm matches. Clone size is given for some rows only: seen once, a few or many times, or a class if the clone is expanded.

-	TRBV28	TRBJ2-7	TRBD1	TGTGCCAGCATTAGGGGGCAGGGAACCGACGAGCAGTACTTC	CASIRGQGTDEQYF
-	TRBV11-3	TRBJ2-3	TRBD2	TGTGCCAGCAGTGGGAGGGCAGATACGCAGTATTTT	CASSGRADTQYF
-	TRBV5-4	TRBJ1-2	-	TGTGCCAGCAGTGATTGGGCGTCCGATGGCTACACCTTC	CASSDWASDGYTF
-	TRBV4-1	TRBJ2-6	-	TGCGCCAGCAGCCAAGATAAGGGGCTGAGAGGGGCCAACGTCCTGACTTTC	CASSQDKGLRGANVLTF
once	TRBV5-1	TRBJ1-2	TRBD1	TGCGCCAGCAGCTTGGAGGGCAGGGGGGCTGATGGCTACACCTTC	CASSLEGRGADGYTF
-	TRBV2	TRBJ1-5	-	TGTGCCAGCAGTTGGGCGGACACGGATCAGCCCCAGCATTTT	CASSWADTDQPQHF
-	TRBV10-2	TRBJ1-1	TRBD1	TGCGCCAGCAGTGTTGGACAGGGAGCCGCAGCTTTCTTT	CASSVGQGAAAFF
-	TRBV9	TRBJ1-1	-	TGTGCCAGCAGCCCAGAATGGGGCGAAGCTTTCTTT	CASSPEWGEAFF
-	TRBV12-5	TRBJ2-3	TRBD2	TGTGCTAGTGGCCTAGCGGGGGGCACAAGCACAGATACGCAGTATTTT	CASGLAGGTSTDTQYF
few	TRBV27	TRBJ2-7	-	TGTGCCAGCAGTTTTGGGGCAGGGGCCTACGAGCAGTACTTC	CASSFGAGAYEQYF
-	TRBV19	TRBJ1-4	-	TGTGCCAGTAGTATTTCGAGACAGGTCAATGAAAAACTGTTTTTT	CASSISRQVNEKLFF
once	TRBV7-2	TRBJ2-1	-	TGTGCCAGCAGCTTATGGCGTGATGAGCAGTTCTTC	CASSLWRDEQFF
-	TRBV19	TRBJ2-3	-	TGTGCCAGTAGGAGCCTACGAGTCACAGATACGCAGTATTTT	CASRSLRVTDTQYF
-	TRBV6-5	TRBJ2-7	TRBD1	TGTGCCAGCAGAACAAGACAGGGTTTCGAGCAGTACTTC	CASRTRQGFEQYF
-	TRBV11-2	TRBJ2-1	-	TGTGCCAGCGCGCTGGGCTTCAGGGGCGCGGCCAATGAGCAGTTCTTC	CASALGFRGAANEQFF
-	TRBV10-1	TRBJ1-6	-	TGCGCCAGCATAAAAACAAAAGCGAGCTCCTATAATTCACCCCTCCACTTT	CASIKTKASSYNSPLHF
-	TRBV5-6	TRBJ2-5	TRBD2	TGTGCCAGCAGCCACGGGACTAGCGGGGACTCCTCTGAGACCCAGTACTTC	CASSHGTSGDSSETQYF
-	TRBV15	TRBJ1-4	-	TGTGCCACCAGCAGGGATAATTTCGTCGGGGGTCTTGAGGAAAAACTGTTTTTT	CATSRDNFVGGLEEKLFF
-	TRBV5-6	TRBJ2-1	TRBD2	TGTGCCAGCAGCTTGGGTATAGCGGGGAATGAGCAGTTCTTC	CASSLGIAGNEQFF
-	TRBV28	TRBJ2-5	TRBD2	TGTGCCAGCAGTTCCCCGGGACTAAAAGAGACCCAGTACTTC	CASSSPGLKETQYF
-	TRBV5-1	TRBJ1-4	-	TGCGCCAGCGCGTCGGGAGTTTGGCAGGTCTACGAAAAACTGTTTTTT	CASASGVWQVYEKLFF
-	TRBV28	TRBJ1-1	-	TGTGCCAGCAGTTTTCGGGTTTGGGGTACCACTGAAGCTTTCTTT	CASSFRVWGTTEAFF
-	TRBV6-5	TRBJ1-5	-	TGTGCCAGCGGGTCAATCCATCAGCCCCAGCATTTT	CASGSIHQPQHF
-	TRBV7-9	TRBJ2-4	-	TGTGCCAGCAGCTTAGCGGGTGTAAACATTCAGTACTTC	CASSLAGVNIQYF
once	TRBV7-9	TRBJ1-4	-	TGTGCCAGCAGCTTTTTAGCCGGTAATGAAAAACTGTTTTTT	CASSFLAGNEKLFF
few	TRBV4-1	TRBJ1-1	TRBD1	TGCGCCAGCAGCCACCAGGGGGGCACTGAAGCTTTCTTT	CASSHQGGTEAFF
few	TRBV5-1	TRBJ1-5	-	TGCGCCAGCAGCTTGGCCCCGTCTGGAGGGATGGGGGCGCGATCCCCTCAGCCCCAGCATTTT	CASSLAPSGGMGARSPQPQHF
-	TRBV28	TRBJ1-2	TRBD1	TGTGCCAGCAGTTTTAAAGGGGGCGGATGGGGCTACACCTTC	CASSFKGGGWGYTF
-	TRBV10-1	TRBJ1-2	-	TGCGCCAGCAGTGGGGCCGAGGGAACCGATGGCTACACCTTC	CASSGAEGTDGYTF
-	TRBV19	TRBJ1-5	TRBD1	TGTGCCAGTAGTCCCAGGACAGGGGGGTGGAATCAGCCCCAGCATTTT	CASSPRTGGWNQPQHF
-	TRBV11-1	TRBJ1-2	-	TGTGCCAGCAGCCCCCTCAGGCAGGGGTCTAACTATGGCTACACCTTC	CASSPLRQGSNYGYTF
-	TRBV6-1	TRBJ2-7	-	TGCGCCAGCAGTGAACCGAGCAGCCCGTACTTC	CASSEPSSPYF
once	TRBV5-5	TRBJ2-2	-	TGTGCCAGCAGCCTGCGGGCGGGGGCCGCGAACACCGGGGAGCTGTTTTTT	CASSLRAGAANTGELFF
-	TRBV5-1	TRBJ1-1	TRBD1	TGCGCCAGCAGCTTAGGACAGGGGGCTTCTGAAGCTTTCTTT	CASSLGQGASEAFF
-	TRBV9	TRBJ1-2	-	TGTGCCAGCAGCGTAGAAGCAGGCAACTATGGCTACACCTTC	CASSVEAGNYGYTF
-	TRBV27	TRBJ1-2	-	TGTGCCAGCAGTCTTAACGGCCTGTTCAACTATGGCTACACCTTC	CASSLNGLFNYGYTF
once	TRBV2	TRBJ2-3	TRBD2	TGTGCCTCCGGGAGGAGTCAGGGCACAGATACGCAGTATTTT	CASGRSQGTDTQYF
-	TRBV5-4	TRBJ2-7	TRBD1	TGTGCCAGCAGCTCCGACAGGGTTAAATTAGGGGAGCAGTACTTC	CASSSDRVKLGEQYF
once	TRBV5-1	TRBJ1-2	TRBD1	TGCGCCAGCAGCGCCGGGACAGGGACCAACTATGGCTACACCTTC	CASSAGTGTNYGYTF
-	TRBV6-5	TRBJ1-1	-	TGTGCCAGCAGTTTTTCAGTCACTGAAGCTTTCTTT	CASSFSVTEAFF
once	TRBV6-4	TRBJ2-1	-	TGTGCCAGCAGTGACGGTTTTAGAACCAATGAGCAGTTCTTC	CASSDGFRTNEQFF
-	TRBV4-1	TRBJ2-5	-	TGCGCCAGCAGCCATCCCCAAGCCGGGCCCTTGGAGACCCAGTACTTC	CASSHPQAGPLETQYF
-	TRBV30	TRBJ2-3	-	TGTGCCTGGAGAATTCCGGGGAACACAGATACGCAGTATTTT	CAWRIPGNTDTQYF
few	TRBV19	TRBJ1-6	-	TGTGCCAGTAGTGGGCGTGTGGATAATTCACCCCTCCACTTT	CASSGRVDNSPLHF
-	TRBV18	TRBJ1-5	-	TGTGCCAGCTCCGGGGACACCCACACCAATCAGCCCCAGCATTTT	CASSGDTHTNQPQHF
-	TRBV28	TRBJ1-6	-	TGTGCCAGCACCGGGCCTGCAAATTCACCCCTCCACTTT	CASTGPANSPLHF
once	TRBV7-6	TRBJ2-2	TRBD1	TGTGCCAGCAGCTTGGACAGGGCGGGAACCGGGGAGCTGTTTTTT	CASSLDRAGTGELFF
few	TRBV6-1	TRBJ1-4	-	TGTGCCAGCAGTGATTCCGGCAGCCCTTATGAAAAACTGTTTTTT	CASSDSGSPYEKLFF
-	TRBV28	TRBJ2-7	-	TGTGCCAGCAGTTTGAGGGGGAAGCGGGGTCGAGGCGACGAGCAGTACTTC	CASSLRGKRGRGDEQYF
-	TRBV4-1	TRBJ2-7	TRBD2	TGCGCCAGCAGCCAAGAGCGGGGGAGCAGCGAGCAGTACTTC	CASSQERGSSEQYF